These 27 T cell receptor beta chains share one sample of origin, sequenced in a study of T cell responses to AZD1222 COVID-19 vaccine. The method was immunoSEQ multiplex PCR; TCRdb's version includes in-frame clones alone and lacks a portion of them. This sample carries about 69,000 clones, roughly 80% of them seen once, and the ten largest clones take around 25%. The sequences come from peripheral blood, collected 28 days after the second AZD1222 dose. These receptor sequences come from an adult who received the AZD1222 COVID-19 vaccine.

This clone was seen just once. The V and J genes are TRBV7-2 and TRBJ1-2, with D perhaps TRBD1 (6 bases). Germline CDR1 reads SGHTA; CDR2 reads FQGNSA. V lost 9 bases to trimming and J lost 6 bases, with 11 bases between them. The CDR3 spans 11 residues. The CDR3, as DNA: TGTGCCAGATGGGGGGGCCATGGCTACACCTTC. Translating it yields CARWGGHGYTF. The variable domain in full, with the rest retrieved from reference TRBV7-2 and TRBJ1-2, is GAGVSQSPSNKVTEKGKDVELRCDPISGHTALYWYRQSLGQGLEFLIYFQGNSAPDKSGLPSDRFSAERTGGSVSTLTIQRTQQEDSAVYLCARWGGHGYTFGSGTRLTVV.

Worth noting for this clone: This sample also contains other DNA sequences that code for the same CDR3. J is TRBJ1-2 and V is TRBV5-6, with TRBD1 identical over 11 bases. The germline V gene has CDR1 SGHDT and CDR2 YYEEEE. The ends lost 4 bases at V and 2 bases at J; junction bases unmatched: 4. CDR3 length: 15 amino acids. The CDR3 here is CASSPRTGGNYGYTF. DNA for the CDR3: TGTGCCAGCAGCCCCAGGACAGGGGGCAACTATGGCTACACCTTC.

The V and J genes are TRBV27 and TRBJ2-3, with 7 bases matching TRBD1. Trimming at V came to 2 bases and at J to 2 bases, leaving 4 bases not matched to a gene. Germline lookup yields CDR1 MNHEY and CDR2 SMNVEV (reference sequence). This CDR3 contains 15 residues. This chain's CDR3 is CASSLGDRDTDTQYF. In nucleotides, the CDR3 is TGTGCCAGCAGTTTAGGGGACAGAGACACAGATACGCAGTATTTT.

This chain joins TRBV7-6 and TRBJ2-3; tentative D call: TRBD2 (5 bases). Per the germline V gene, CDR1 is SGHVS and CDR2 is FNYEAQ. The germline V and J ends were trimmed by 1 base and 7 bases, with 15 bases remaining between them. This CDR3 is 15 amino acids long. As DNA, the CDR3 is TGTGCCAGCAGCTTAGACTGGTCCTCCGGGAATACGCAGTATTTT. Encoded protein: CASSLDWSSGNTQYF.

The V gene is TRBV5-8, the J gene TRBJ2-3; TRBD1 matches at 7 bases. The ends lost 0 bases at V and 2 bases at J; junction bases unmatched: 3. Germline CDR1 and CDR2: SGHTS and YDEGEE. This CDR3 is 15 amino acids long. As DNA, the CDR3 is TGTGCCAGCAGCTTGGGACAGGGCGACACAGATACGCAGTATTTT. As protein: CASSLGQGDTDTQYF. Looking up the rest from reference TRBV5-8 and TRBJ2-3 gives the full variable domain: EAGVTQSPTHLIKTRGQQATLRCSPISGHTSVYWYQQALGLGLQFLLWYDEGEERNRGNFPPRFSGRQFPNYSSELNVNALELEDSALYLCASSLGQGDTDTQYFGPGTRLTVL.

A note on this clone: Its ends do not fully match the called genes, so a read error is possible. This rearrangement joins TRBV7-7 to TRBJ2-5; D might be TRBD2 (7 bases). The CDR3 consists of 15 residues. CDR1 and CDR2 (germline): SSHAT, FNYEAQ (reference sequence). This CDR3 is CASSKGGAPQETQYF. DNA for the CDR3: TGTGCTAGCAGCAAGGGGGGGGCCCCCCAAGAGACCCAGTACTTC.

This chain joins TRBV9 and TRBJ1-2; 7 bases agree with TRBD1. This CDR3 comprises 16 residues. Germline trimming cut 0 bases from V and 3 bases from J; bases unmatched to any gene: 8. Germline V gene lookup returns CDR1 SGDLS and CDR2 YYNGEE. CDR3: CASSVDYGGTDYGYTF. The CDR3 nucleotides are TGTGCCAGCAGCGTAGATTATGGGGGGACAGACTATGGCTACACCTTC.

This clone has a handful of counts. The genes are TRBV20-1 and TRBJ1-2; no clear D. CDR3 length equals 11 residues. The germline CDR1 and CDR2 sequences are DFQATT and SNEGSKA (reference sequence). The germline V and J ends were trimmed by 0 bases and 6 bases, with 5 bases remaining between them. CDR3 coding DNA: TGCAGTGCTAGAGATAGGGATGGCTACACCTTC. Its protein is CSARDRDGYTF.

The CDR3 is CASSSKPGLAPGELFF. As DNA, the CDR3 is TGTGCCAGCAGTTCGAAACCGGGACTAGCTCCCGGGGAGCTGTTTTTT. This rearrangement joins TRBV6-6 to TRBJ2-2; 9 bases map to TRBD2. This CDR3 is 16 amino acids long. The J segment lost 6 bases and the V segment lost 4 bases, leaving 9 bases of the junction unmatched. Looked up from germline, CDR1 is MNHNY and CDR2 is SVGAGI (reference sequence).

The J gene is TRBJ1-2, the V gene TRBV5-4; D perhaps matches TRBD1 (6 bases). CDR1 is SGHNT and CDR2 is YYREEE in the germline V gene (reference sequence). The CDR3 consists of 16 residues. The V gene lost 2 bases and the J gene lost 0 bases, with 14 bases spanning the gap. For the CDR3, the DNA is TGTGCCAGCAGCTTAGGAGGCTGGGACACTAACTATGGCTACACCTTC. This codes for CASSLGGWDTNYGYTF.

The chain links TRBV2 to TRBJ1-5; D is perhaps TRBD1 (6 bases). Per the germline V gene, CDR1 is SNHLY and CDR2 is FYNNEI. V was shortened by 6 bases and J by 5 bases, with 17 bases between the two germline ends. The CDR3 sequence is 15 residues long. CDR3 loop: CASRHGTSAYQPQHF. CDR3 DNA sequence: TGTGCCAGCAGGCACGGGACATCCGCATATCAGCCCCAGCATTTT.

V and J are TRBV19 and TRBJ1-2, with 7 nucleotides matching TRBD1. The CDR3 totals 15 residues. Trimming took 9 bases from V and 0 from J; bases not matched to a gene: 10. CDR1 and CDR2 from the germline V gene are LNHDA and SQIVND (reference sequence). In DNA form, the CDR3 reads TGTGCCAGCACGCCCTGGGACAGACCTAACTATGGCTACACCTTC. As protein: CASTPWDRPNYGYTF.

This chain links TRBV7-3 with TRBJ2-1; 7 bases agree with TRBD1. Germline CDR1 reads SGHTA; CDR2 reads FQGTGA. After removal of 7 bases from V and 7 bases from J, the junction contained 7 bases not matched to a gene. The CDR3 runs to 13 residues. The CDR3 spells CASTLGTANEQFF. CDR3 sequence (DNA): TGTGCCAGCACCCTCGGGACAGCTAATGAGCAGTTCTTC.

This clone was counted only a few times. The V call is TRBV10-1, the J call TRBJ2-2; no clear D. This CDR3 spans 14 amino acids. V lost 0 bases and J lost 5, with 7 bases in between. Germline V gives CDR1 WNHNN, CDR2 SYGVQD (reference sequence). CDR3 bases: TGCGCCAGCAGTGAGTCGTTTGCGACCGGGGAGCTGTTTTTT. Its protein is CASSESFATGELFF.

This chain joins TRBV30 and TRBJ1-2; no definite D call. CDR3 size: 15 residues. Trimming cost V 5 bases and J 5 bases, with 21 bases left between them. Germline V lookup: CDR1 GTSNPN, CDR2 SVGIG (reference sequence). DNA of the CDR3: TGTGCCTGGGAACCCCTACCTGCAGTGCAGTATGGCTACACCTTC. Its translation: CAWEPLPAVQYGYTF.

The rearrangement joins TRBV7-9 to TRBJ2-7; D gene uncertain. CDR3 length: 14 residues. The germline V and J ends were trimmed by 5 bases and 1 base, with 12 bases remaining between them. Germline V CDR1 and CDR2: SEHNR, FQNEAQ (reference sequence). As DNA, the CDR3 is TGTGCCAGCAGCGTCATCGGGCAGTCCTACGAGCAGTACTTC. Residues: CASSVIGQSYEQYF.

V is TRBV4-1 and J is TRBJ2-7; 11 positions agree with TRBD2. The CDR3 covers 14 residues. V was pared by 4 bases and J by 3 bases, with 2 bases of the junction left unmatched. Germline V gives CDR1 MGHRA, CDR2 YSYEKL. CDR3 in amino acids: CASSPGTSGYEQYF. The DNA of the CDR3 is TGCGCCAGCAGCCCCGGGACTAGCGGCTACGAGCAGTACTTC.

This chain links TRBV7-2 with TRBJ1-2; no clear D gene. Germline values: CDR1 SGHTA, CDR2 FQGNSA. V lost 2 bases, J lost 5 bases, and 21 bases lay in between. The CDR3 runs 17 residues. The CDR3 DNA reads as TGTGCCAGCAGCTTACAGCGGATATCCACCGGGCGGTATGGCTACACCTTC. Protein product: CASSLQRISTGRYGYTF. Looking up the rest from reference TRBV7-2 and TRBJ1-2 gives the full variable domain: GAGVSQSPSNKVTEKGKDVELRCDPISGHTALYWYRQSLGQGLEFLIYFQGNSAPDKSGLPSDRFSAERTGGSVSTLTIQRTQQEDSAVYLCASSLQRISTGRYGYTFGSGTRLTVV.

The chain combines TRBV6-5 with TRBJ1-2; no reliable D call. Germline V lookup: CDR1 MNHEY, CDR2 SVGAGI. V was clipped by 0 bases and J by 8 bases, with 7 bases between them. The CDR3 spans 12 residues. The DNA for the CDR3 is TGTGCCAGCAGTTACTCCTCGTCGGGCTACACCTTC. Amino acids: CASSYSSSGYTF.

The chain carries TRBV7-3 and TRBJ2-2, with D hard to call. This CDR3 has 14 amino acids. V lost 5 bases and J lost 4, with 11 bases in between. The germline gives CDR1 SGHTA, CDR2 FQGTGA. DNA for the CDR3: TGTGCCAGCAGCGCCCATCATGGCACCGGGGAGCTGTTTTTT. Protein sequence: CASSAHHGTGELFF.

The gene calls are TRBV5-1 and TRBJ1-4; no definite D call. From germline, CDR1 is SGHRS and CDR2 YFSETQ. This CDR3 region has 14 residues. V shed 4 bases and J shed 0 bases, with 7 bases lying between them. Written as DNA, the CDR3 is TGCGCCAGCAGCAACGTTGCAACTAATGAAAAACTGTTTTTT. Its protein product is CASSNVATNEKLFF.

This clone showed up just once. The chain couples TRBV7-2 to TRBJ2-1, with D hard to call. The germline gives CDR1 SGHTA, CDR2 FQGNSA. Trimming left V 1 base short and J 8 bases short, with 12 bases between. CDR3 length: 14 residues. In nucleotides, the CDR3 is TGTGCCAGCAGCTTAGTATGGGGTTCGGATGAGCAGTTCTTC. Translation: CASSLVWGSDEQFF.

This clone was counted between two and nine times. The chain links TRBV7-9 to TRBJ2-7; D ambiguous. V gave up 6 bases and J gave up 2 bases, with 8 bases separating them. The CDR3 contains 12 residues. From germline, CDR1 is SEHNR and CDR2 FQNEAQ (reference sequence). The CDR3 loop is CASSPSPYEQYF. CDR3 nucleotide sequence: TGTGCCAGCAGTCCGAGCCCCTACGAGCAGTACTTC.

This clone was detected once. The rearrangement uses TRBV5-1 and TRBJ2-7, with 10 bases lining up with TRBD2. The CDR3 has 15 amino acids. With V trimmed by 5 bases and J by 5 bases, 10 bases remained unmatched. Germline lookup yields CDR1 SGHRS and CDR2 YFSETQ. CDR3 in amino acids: CASSLAGETFDEQYF. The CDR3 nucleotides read TGCGCCAGCAGTCTAGCGGGAGAGACCTTCGACGAGCAGTACTTC.

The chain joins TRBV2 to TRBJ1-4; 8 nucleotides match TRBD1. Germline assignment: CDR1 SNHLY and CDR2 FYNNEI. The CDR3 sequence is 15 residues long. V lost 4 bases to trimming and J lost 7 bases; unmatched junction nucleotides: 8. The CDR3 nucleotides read TGTGCCAGCAGTGTTAACAGGGGGGCGGGTGAAAAACTGTTTTTT. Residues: CASSVNRGAGEKLFF. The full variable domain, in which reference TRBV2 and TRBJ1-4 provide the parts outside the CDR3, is EPEVTQTPSHQVTQMGQEVILRCVPISNHLYFYWYRQILGQKVEFLVSFYNNEISEKSEIFDDQFSVERPDGSNFTLKIRSTKLEDSAMYFCASSVNRGAGEKLFFGSGTQLSVL.

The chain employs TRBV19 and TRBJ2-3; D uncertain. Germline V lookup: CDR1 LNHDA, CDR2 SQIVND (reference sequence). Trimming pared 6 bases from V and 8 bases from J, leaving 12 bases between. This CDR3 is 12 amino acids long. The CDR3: CASSFESATQYF. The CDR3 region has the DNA TGTGCCAGTAGCTTTGAGTCCGCTACGCAGTATTTT.

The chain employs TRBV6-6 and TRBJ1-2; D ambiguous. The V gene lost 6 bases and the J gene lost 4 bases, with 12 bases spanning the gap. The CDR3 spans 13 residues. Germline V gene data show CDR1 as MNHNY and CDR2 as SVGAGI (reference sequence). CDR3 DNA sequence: TGTGCCAGCAGCACAGACGGCTCCTATGGCTACACCTTC. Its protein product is CASSTDGSYGYTF.